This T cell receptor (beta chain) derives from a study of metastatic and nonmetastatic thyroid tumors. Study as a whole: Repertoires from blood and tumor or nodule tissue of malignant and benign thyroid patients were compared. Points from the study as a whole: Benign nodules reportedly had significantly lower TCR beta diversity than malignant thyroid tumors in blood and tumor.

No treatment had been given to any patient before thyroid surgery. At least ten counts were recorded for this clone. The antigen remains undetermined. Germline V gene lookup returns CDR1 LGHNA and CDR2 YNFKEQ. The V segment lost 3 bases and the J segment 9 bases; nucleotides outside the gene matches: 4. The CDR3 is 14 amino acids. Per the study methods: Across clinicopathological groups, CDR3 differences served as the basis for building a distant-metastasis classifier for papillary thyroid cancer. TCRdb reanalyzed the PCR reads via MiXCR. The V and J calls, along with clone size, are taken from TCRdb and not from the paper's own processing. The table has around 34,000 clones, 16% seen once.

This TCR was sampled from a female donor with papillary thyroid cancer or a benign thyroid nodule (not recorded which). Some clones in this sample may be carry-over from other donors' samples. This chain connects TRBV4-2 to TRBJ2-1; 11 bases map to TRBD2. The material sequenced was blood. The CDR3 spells CASSHTGTSGEQFF. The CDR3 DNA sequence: TGTGCCAGCAGCCACACAGGGACTAGCGGTGAGCAGTTCTTC.